Given below is one TCR beta chain in context. Its matching antigen is unknown. The sample comes from a study of T cell responses to AZD1222 COVID-19 vaccine. On the study more broadly: Second doses at about 4 or about 12 weeks were pooled. Whole-study findings and limits: Without day 14 samples, only post-peak T cell repertoires were studied. Recipients of two AZD1222 doses showed rising Spike-specific TCR breadth and depth. Clonal diversity may have been underestimated, and the donors were mostly white British, with more females than males.

Per the germline V gene, CDR1 is SNHLY and CDR2 is FYNNEI. Trimming shortened V by 4 bases and J by 3 bases, and 13 bases separated the two germline ends. CDR3 length equals 15 residues. TCRdb's table, derived via immunoSEQ multiplex PCR, lists solely in-frame clones and lacks some. The data hold some 54,000 clones, with 89% observed a single time. The chain is built from TRBV2 and TRBJ2-1; D may match TRBD1 or TRBD2 (6 bases each). This receptor was obtained from an adult in good health. The sample consisted of peripheral blood, taken on day 0 of AZD1222 vaccination. In DNA, the CDR3 is TGTGCCAGCAGTGTCCGGGGGCTCGACTACAATGAGCAGTTCTTC. This encodes CASSVRGLDYNEQFF.